Listed below are T cell receptor beta chains from one sample, sequenced in a study of shared clonotypes between healthy human individuals. The table came from immunoSEQ multiplex PCR; TCRdb's copy has only in-frame clones and leaves some out. The sample lists under 1,100,000 clones, around 76% occurring once. Material for sequencing was memory CD4+ T cells sorted from blood. These receptors all come from a man younger than 35 in good health. The CDR3 runs from the conserved cysteine through the conserved F or W. The D gene is left open where the match is weak. Where a row states a size, it is once, few, many or the class of an expanded clone; other rows omit it.

size: .
J: TRBJ1-1
D: .
V: TRBV18
DNA: TGTGCCAGCTCACTACAGGGCCTAGGGAACACTGAAGCTTTCTTT
CDR3: CASSLQGLGNTEAFF

size: few
J: TRBJ1-6
D: .
V: TRBV9
DNA: TGTGCCAGCAGCGTAGGCGAGGGGAAATCACCCCTCCACTTT
CDR3: CASSVGEGKSPLHF

size: .
J: TRBJ2-6
D: .
V: TRBV5-8
DNA: TGTGCCAGCAGTCAGGGTTACGCTGGGGCCAACGTCCTGACTTTC
CDR3: CASSQGYAGANVLTF

size: once
J: TRBJ2-7
D: .
V: TRBV5-6
DNA: TGTGCCAGCACCACCCCGGGGGGCGGCTCCTACGAGCAGTACTTC
CDR3: CASTTPGGGSYEQYF

size: .
J: TRBJ1-5
D: .
V: TRBV30
DNA: TGTGCCTGGAGTGTAATCCAGGGGAATGGGCCCCAGCATTTT
CDR3: CAWSVIQGNGPQHF

size: .
J: TRBJ1-2
D: .
V: TRBV6-1
DNA: TGTGCCAGCAGTGAATCGACAGGAATATATGGCTACACCTTC
CDR3: CASSESTGIYGYTF

size: .
J: TRBJ2-1
D: TRBD2
V: TRBV7-3
DNA: TGTGCCAGCAGCTTATTTAGCGGGATTTTTTACAATGAGCAGTTCTTC
CDR3: CASSLFSGIFYNEQFF

size: .
J: TRBJ2-7
D: TRBD2
V: TRBV4-1
DNA: TGCGCCAGCAGCCAACTAGCGGGGCAGATCTCCTACGAGCAGTACTTC
CDR3: CASSQLAGQISYEQYF

size: few
J: TRBJ1-1
D: .
V: TRBV30
DNA: TGTGCCTGGAGTTACTCAGCGAACACTGAAGCTTTCTTT
CDR3: CAWSYSANTEAFF

size: .
J: TRBJ2-7
D: .
V: TRBV30
DNA: TGTGCCTGGAATACACAGAGCTCCTACGAGCAGTACTTC
CDR3: CAWNTQSSYEQYF

size: .
J: TRBJ2-3
D: .
V: TRBV27
DNA: TGTGCCAGCAGTTTGGGAGGGGGAGGGACAGATACGCAGTATTTT
CDR3: CASSLGGGGTDTQYF

size: .
J: TRBJ2-7
D: TRBD2
V: TRBV6-5
DNA: TGTGCCAGCAGTTACTCGGCGGGAGGTTCCTACGAGCAGTACTTC
CDR3: CASSYSAGGSYEQYF

size: few
J: TRBJ1-4
D: .
V: TRBV14
DNA: TGTGCCAGCAGCCAAGATCTCAGTCTAGGTGAAAAACTGTTTTTT
CDR3: CASSQDLSLGEKLFF

size: .
J: TRBJ2-3
D: .
V: TRBV13
DNA: TGTGCCAGCAGCTTAAGGAGGGGGAGCACAGATACGCAGTATTTT
CDR3: CASSLRRGSTDTQYF

size: .
J: TRBJ2-7
D: TRBD1
V: TRBV6-1
DNA: TGTGCCAGCAGAATGACAGGGGTGGGCGAGCAGTACTTC
CDR3: CASRMTGVGEQYF

size: .
J: TRBJ2-3
D: TRBD2
V: TRBV2
DNA: TGTGCCAGCAGTGAAAGCGGGGGCAGGGTTCTGTATTTT
CDR3: CASSESGGRVLYF

size: .
J: TRBJ2-3
D: TRBD2
V: TRBV6-6
DNA: TGTGCCAGCAAAGGCGGGGGGGCGGCAGATACGCAGTATTTT
CDR3: CASKGGGAADTQYF

size: .
J: TRBJ2-7
D: .
V: TRBV7-2
DNA: TGTGCCAGCAGCTTACTCCCAGGGGAATACGAGCAGTACTTC
CDR3: CASSLLPGEYEQYF

size: .
J: TRBJ2-1
D: .
V: TRBV20-1
DNA: TGCAGTGCTAAGAACAATGAGCAGTTCTTC
CDR3: CSAKNNEQFF

size: .
J: TRBJ1-2
D: .
V: TRBV21-1
DNA: TGTGCCAGCAGCAACGGGGGCCCCTATGGCTACACCTTC
CDR3: CASSNGGPYGYTF

size: few
J: TRBJ1-2
D: .
V: TRBV2
DNA: TGTGCCAGCAGACCTCAGGGTAACTATGGCTACACCTTC
CDR3: CASRPQGNYGYTF

size: .
J: TRBJ2-2
D: TRBD1
V: TRBV7-3
DNA: TGTGCCAGCAGCAAACAGGGGGCGGGCGGGGAGCTGTTTTTT
CDR3: CASSKQGAGGELFF

size: .
J: TRBJ2-2
D: .
V: TRBV5-1
DNA: TGCGCCAGCAGCTTGGAAACTCCCACCGGGGAGCTGTTTTTT
CDR3: CASSLETPTGELFF

size: .
J: TRBJ2-5
D: .
V: TRBV5-3
DNA: TGTGCCAGAAGCTTGGGACTACCTCAAGAGACCCAGTACTTC
CDR3: CARSLGLPQETQYF

size: .
J: TRBJ1-2
D: TRBD1
V: TRBV6-1
DNA: TGTGCCAGCAGTGTGGGGACAGGGGGCGCGACTAACTATGGCTACACCTTC
CDR3: CASSVGTGGATNYGYTF

size: .
J: TRBJ2-2
D: .
V: TRBV6-5
DNA: TGTGCCAGCAGTCAAGGGACTTTCAAGACCGGGGAGCTGTTTTTT
CDR3: CASSQGTFKTGELFF